A single sample is the source of the 30 T cell receptor beta chains below, sequenced in a study of shared clonotypes between healthy human individuals. The protocol was immunoSEQ multiplex PCR, while the TCRdb copy is restricted to in-frame clones and leaves out a portion. The table lists 740,000 or so clones, 60% to 75% of them singletons. The sequencing sample was made of memory CD4+ T cells sorted from blood. Noted subset: CD45RA-negative fraction. The origin of the receptors is a woman under 40 in good health.

This chain connects TRBV29-1 to TRBJ2-5; maybe TRBD2 (5 bases). V lost 8 bases and J 4 bases, leaving 11 bases between the germline ends. From germline, CDR1 is SQVTM and CDR2 ANQGSEA. The CDR3 is 11 residues long. CDR3 residues: CSLEAGETQYF. The CDR3, as DNA: TGCAGCCTCGAGGCGGGAGAGACCCAGTACTTC. Full variable domain (rest looked up from reference TRBV29-1 and TRBJ2-5): SAVISQKPSRDICQRGTSLTIQCQVDSQVTMMFWYRQQPGQSLTLIATANQGSEATYESGFVIDKFPISRPNLTFSTLTVSNMSPEDSSIYLCSLEAGETQYFGPGTRLLVL.

The chain uses TRBV6-1 and TRBJ1-1; the D gene is possibly TRBD1 (5 bases). CDR3 length: 13 amino acids. Germline CDR1 MNHNS, CDR2 SASEGT. Trimming removed 3 bases from V and 6 bases from J, with 11 bases in between. CDR3 loop: CASSDAQGPEAFF. The CDR3 nucleotides read TGTGCCAGCAGTGACGCCCAGGGTCCTGAAGCTTTCTTT.

The genes are TRBV20-1 and TRBJ2-1; no clear D. Germline assignment: CDR1 DFQATT and CDR2 SNEGSKA (reference sequence). The CDR3 runs 10 residues. The V and J ends lost 4 bases and 10 bases respectively, with 8 bases between them. CDR3 coding DNA: TGCAGTGCTAAATACGAGGAGCAGTTCTTC. Amino acids: CSAKYEEQFF.

The chain is built from TRBV28 and TRBJ2-7; TRBD2 is a possible D gene (5 bases). This CDR3 region has 13 residues. Between the trimmed V and J ends, which lost 6 bases and 7 bases, there was a span of 16 bases. In germline, CDR1 is MDHEN, CDR2 SYDVKM. As DNA, the CDR3 is TGTGCCAGCAGCAGCGGCTACCCCAATGAGCAGTACTTC. Its translation is CASSSGYPNEQYF.

This clone was detected only a few times. The rearrangement uses TRBV14 and TRBJ2-1; no firm D call. The CDR3 has 14 amino acids. The germline CDR1 and CDR2 sequences are SGHDN and FVKESK. Deletions cut 4 bases from V and 3 bases from J, with 10 bases between. The CDR3 protein is CASSLRGRYNEQFF. The CDR3 nucleotides are TGTGCCAGCAGCCTCCGTGGGCGCTACAATGAGCAGTTCTTC.

This clone was seen once. This CDR3 is also generated by other DNA sequences in the sample. The chain recombines TRBV5-1 with TRBJ2-2; D is perhaps TRBD1 or TRBD2 (5 bases each). V was trimmed by 0 bases and J by 1 base, leaving 10 bases between them. The germline V gene has CDR1 SGHRS and CDR2 YFSETQ. The CDR3 runs 16 residues. CDR3: CASSLGGTVNTGELFF. CDR3 sequence (DNA): TGCGCCAGCAGCTTGGGAGGGACGGTGAACACCGGGGAGCTGTTTTTT.

This chain's CDR3 is CASSRPGHNTGELFF. The CDR3 DNA follows: TGTGCCAGCAGCCGACCGGGACACAACACCGGGGAGCTGTTTTTT. V and J are TRBV11-1 and TRBJ2-2, with D possibly TRBD1 on 6 matching bases. V was shortened by 5 bases and J by 2 bases, with 12 bases between the two germline ends. Germline CDR1 SGHAT, CDR2 FQDESV (reference sequence). This CDR3 has 15 amino acids.

The chain has TRBV9 and TRBJ1-5; tentatively, D is TRBD1 (6 bases). Trimming stripped 8 bases from V and 6 bases from J, with 15 bases between. The CDR3 is 13 amino acids. Germline V lookup: CDR1 SGDLS, CDR2 YYNGEE. The CDR3 protein is CARYRDGIQPQHF. DNA of the CDR3: TGTGCCAGGTACAGGGATGGAATTCAGCCCCAGCATTTT.

This clone was recorded a few times. The chain is built from TRBV30 and TRBJ1-5; D unclear. V lost 1 base, J lost 7 bases, and 11 bases lay in between. CDR1 GTSNPN and CDR2 SVGIG come from the germline V gene (reference sequence). The length of the CDR3 is 13 residues. The CDR3 region has the DNA TGTGCCTGGAGTGCCGGCCCCCAGCAGCCCCAGCATTTT. This codes for CAWSAGPQQPQHF.

The chain uses TRBV5-1 and TRBJ2-5; 9 bases agree with TRBD1. Unmatched junction bases numbered 5, after V lost 4 bases and J lost 1 base. This CDR3 has 15 residues. Germline values: CDR1 SGHRS, CDR2 YFSETQ. In DNA form, the CDR3 reads TGCGCCAGCAGCCAACAGGGGGCCCCCCAAGAGACCCAGTACTTC. This translates into CASSQQGAPQETQYF.

The chain couples TRBV27 to TRBJ1-2; 10 bases are shared with TRBD1. V trimming: 4 bases; J trimming: 5 bases; junction bases outside the gene matches: 7. Germline V lookup: CDR1 MNHEY, CDR2 SMNVEV (reference sequence). This CDR3 is built from 15 residues. In DNA, the CDR3 is TGTGCCAGCAGTTCGCCTCGGACAGGGGGGTATGGCTACACCTTC. Translating gives CASSSPRTGGYGYTF.

The chain is built from TRBV7-9 and TRBJ1-2, with D perhaps TRBD1 (6 bases). The CDR3 has 15 amino acids. CDR1 and CDR2 from the germline V gene are SEHNR and FQNEAQ (reference sequence). V lost 5 bases and J 4 bases, leaving 17 bases between the germline ends. In nucleotides, the CDR3 is TGTGCCAGCAGCGACCGCCTACAGGGAACCTATGGCTACACCTTC. This sequence encodes CASSDRLQGTYGYTF.

The rearrangement joins TRBV28 to TRBJ2-2; either TRBD1 or TRBD2 may supply D (6 bases each). The CDR3 is made up of 14 amino acids. V shed 6 bases and J shed 7 bases, with 15 bases lying between them. Germline lookup yields CDR1 MDHEN and CDR2 SYDVKM. This chain's CDR3 is CASSMGGKNGELFF. CDR3 coding DNA: TGTGCCAGCAGCATGGGGGGCAAAAACGGGGAGCTGTTTTTT.

This chain's CDR3 is CASSEAWGSYEQYF. In DNA, the CDR3 is TGTGCCAGCAGTGAAGCGTGGGGGTCCTACGAGCAGTACTTC. The V and J genes are TRBV2 and TRBJ2-7; perhaps D is TRBD1 or TRBD2 (5 bases each). Looked up from germline, CDR1 is SNHLY and CDR2 is FYNNEI. V shed 0 bases and J shed 1 base, with 7 bases lying between them. The CDR3 has 14 residues. Drawing the rest from reference TRBV2 and TRBJ2-7, the complete variable domain is EPEVTQTPSHQVTQMGQEVILRCVPISNHLYFYWYRQILGQKVEFLVSFYNNEISEKSEIFDDQFSVERPDGSNFTLKIRSTKLEDSAMYFCASSEAWGSYEQYFGPGTRLTVT.

The chain links TRBV5-6 to TRBJ1-5, with 7 bases identical to TRBD1. Germline CDR1 reads SGHDT; CDR2 reads YYEEEE. V lost 0 bases, J lost 6 bases, and 3 bases stayed unmatched. CDR3 length: 14 amino acids. The DNA for the CDR3 is TGTGCCAGCAGCTTGGAAGGGGGCACTCAGCCCCAGCATTTT. It codes for CASSLEGGTQPQHF. The entire variable domain, with the rest obtained from reference TRBV5-6 and TRBJ1-5, is as follows: DAGVTQSPTHLIKTRGQQVTLRCSPKSGHDTVSWYQQALGQGPQFIFQYYEEEERQRGNFPDRFSGHQFPNYSSELNVNALLLGDSALYLCASSLEGGTQPQHFGDGTRLSIL.

Points on this clone: A single base separates this from a much larger clone, so it may be a read error. The chain has TRBV6-6 and TRBJ1-1; D gene uncertain. V was pared by 6 bases and J by 1 base, with 9 bases between. Germline V gene data show CDR1 as MNHNY and CDR2 as SVGAGI (reference sequence). The CDR3 consists of 13 residues. The CDR3, as DNA: TGTGCCAGCAGCTTTCAAGGGAACACTGAAGCTTTCTTT. The encoded protein is CASSFQGNTEAFF.

The chain has TRBV18 and TRBJ2-7, with 8 bases that match TRBD1. Germline values: CDR1 KGHSH, CDR2 LQKENI. V lost 3 bases, J lost 0 bases, and 4 bases stayed unmatched. The CDR3 has 15 residues. CDR3 in DNA: TGTGCCAGCTCACCGGGACAGGCCTTCTCCTACGAGCAGTACTTC. This sequence encodes CASSPGQAFSYEQYF.

The DNA for the CDR3 is TGTGCCAGCAATCGGTTCTCGCGGGGATACTACAATGAGCAGTTCTTC. Encoded protein: CASNRFSRGYYNEQFF. This chain links TRBV28 with TRBJ2-1; possible D gene TRBD2, 6 bases. Trimming removed 7 bases at V and 3 bases at J, with 19 bases between. Germline V gene data show CDR1 as MDHEN and CDR2 as SYDVKM. The CDR3 runs to 16 residues.

This clone was recorded a few times. The chain combines TRBV7-2 with TRBJ2-2; D uncertain. CDR3 size: 13 residues. Per germline, CDR1 SGHTA and CDR2 FQGNSA. Trimming shortened V by 5 bases and J by 6 bases, and 10 bases separated the two germline ends. As DNA, the CDR3 is TGTGCCAGCAGCCCCGGGTACGCCGGGGAGCTGTTTTTT. Translation: CASSPGYAGELFF.

This chain joins TRBV5-1 and TRBJ1-1; possible D gene TRBD1, 6 bases. From germline, CDR1 is SGHRS and CDR2 YFSETQ. Between the trimmed V and J ends, which lost 1 base and 5 bases, there was a span of 15 bases. CDR3 length: 15 residues. CDR3 residues: CASSLLGGLETEAFF. CDR3 DNA: TGCGCCAGCAGCTTGTTGGGGGGCTTGGAGACTGAAGCTTTCTTT. Using reference TRBV5-1 and TRBJ1-1 for the parts outside the CDR3, the full variable domain is KAGVTQTPRYLIKTRGQQVTLSCSPISGHRSVSWYQQTPGQGLQFLFEYFSETQRNKGNFPGRFSGRQFSNSRSEMNVSTLELGDSALYLCASSLLGGLETEAFFGQGTRLTVV.

The chain has TRBV6-1 and TRBJ2-1; a possible D gene is TRBD1 (5 bases). The germline V gene has CDR1 MNHNS and CDR2 SASEGT. There are 12 residues in the CDR3. V lost 7 bases and J lost 12, with 16 bases in between. CDR3 residues: CASTPDSGSQFF. For the CDR3, the DNA is TGTGCCAGCACCCCAGACAGTGGATCGCAGTTCTTC.

The rearrangement links TRBV6-1 to TRBJ1-1, with D possibly TRBD1 on 5 matching bases. The V gene's germline CDR1 is MNHNS and CDR2 SASEGT. The CDR3 spans 13 residues. V was pared by 6 bases and J by 3 bases, with 11 bases between. The chain's CDR3 is CASRTQGDTEAFF. The CDR3 DNA sequence: TGTGCCAGCAGGACGCAGGGAGACACTGAAGCTTTCTTT.

The chain combines TRBV12-5 with TRBJ1-2, with D possibly being TRBD1 (5 bases). The germline V gene encodes CDR1 LGHNT and CDR2 FRNRAP. Between the trimmed V and J ends, which lost 0 bases and 4 bases, there was a span of 15 bases. The CDR3 has 16 residues. CDR3 protein: CASGLVLTGTPYGYTF. DNA of the CDR3: TGTGCTAGTGGTTTGGTACTAACCGGGACCCCCTATGGCTACACCTTC.

The chain combines TRBV27 with TRBJ2-2, with 7 bases that match TRBD2. Germline trimming cut 3 bases from V and 1 base from J; bases unmatched to any gene: 5. Germline CDR1 reads MNHEY; CDR2 reads SMNVEV (reference sequence). This CDR3 region has 16 residues. The CDR3 region has the DNA TGTGCCAGCAGTTTTGAGGCGGGGGTGAACACCGGGGAGCTGTTTTTT. Encoded protein: CASSFEAGVNTGELFF.

This clone was counted at least ten times. The rearrangement joins TRBV2 to TRBJ1-3; D uncertain. Germline-derived CDR1 and CDR2 are SNHLY and FYNNEI. CDR3 length: 16 residues. Trimming cost V 4 bases and J 0 bases, with 13 bases left between them. The CDR3 protein is CASSGSSRSSGNTIYF. Written as DNA, the CDR3 is TGTGCCAGCAGTGGTTCCAGTCGGTCCTCTGGAAACACCATATATTTT.

In this sample, this clone turned up once. The chain is built from TRBV2 and TRBJ1-5; 8 positions match TRBD1. Trimming removed 4 bases from V and 2 bases from J; junction bases left unmatched: 7. Germline V gives CDR1 SNHLY, CDR2 FYNNEI. The CDR3 is 16 amino acids. This chain's CDR3 is CASSVDRGIGNQPQHF. The DNA of the CDR3 is TGTGCCAGCAGTGTCGACAGGGGTATTGGCAATCAGCCCCAGCATTTT.

This chain links TRBV2 with TRBJ1-3; 9 bases are shared with TRBD1. This CDR3 comprises 15 residues. The germline V gene encodes CDR1 SNHLY and CDR2 FYNNEI. V lost 6 bases, J lost 4 bases, and 7 bases stayed unmatched. CDR3 residues: CASRVTGGYGNTIYF. The CDR3 DNA reads TGTGCCAGCAGGGTCACAGGGGGCTACGGAAACACCATATATTTT.

V is TRBV2 and J is TRBJ1-2; no reliable D call. Germline V gives CDR1 SNHLY, CDR2 FYNNEI. Trimming removed 8 bases from V and 3 bases from J, with 7 bases in between. The CDR3 has 11 residues. In DNA form, the CDR3 reads TGTGCCAGCCTGTCCGACTATGGCTACACCTTC. Its translation: CASLSDYGYTF.

This clone showed up just once. The chain joins TRBV9 to TRBJ2-3; 10 nucleotides align to TRBD1. V was pared by 3 bases and J by 0 bases, with 7 bases of the junction left unmatched. CDR3 length equals 17 residues. Germline lookup yields CDR1 SGDLS and CDR2 YYNGEE. The CDR3 nucleotides read TGTGCCAGCAGCGCGCGACAGGGGGCGACCAGCACAGATACGCAGTATTTT. Translation: CASSARQGATSTDTQYF.

This chain connects TRBV6-9 to TRBJ2-2, with 9 bases matching TRBD2. The CDR3 extends over 15 amino acids. V lost 9 bases, J lost 4 bases, and 9 bases stayed unmatched. CDR1 and CDR2 (germline): MNHGY, SVAAGI. The CDR3 DNA is TGTGCCAGGGAACCGGGACTAGCTAGCACCGGGGAGCTGTTTTTT. It specifies CAREPGLASTGELFF.